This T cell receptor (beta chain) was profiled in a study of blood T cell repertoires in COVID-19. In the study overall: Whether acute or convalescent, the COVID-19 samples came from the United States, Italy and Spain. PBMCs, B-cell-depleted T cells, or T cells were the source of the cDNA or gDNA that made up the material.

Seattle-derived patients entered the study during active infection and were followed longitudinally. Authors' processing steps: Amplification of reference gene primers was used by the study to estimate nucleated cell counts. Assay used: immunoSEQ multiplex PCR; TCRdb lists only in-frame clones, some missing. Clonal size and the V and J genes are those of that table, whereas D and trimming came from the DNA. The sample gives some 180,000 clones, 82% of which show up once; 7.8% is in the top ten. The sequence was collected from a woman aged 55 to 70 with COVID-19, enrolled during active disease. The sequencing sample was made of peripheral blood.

The CDR3 here is CSAEGQANTEAFF. DNA for the CDR3: TGCAGCGCCGAGGGTCAGGCGAACACTGAAGCTTTCTTT. The rearrangement uses TRBV29-1 and TRBJ1-1; D gene unclear. The CDR3 consists of 13 residues. Germline V gene data show CDR1 as SQVTM and CDR2 as ANQGSEA. Trimming removed 7 bases from V and 1 base from J, with 13 bases in between.